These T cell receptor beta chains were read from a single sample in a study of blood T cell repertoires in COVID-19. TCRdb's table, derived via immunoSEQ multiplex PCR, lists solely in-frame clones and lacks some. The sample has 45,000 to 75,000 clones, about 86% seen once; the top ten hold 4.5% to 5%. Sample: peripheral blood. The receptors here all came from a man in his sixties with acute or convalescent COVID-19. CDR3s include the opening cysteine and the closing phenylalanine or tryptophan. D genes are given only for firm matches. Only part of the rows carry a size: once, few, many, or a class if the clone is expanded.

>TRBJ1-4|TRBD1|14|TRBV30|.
CAWRYRGSNEKLFF
TGTGCCTGGAGGTACAGGGGTAGCAACGAAAAACTGTTTTTT
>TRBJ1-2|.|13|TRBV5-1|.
CASRTGGAGGYTF
TGCGCCAGCAGGACCGGGGGGGCAGGTGGCTACACCTTC
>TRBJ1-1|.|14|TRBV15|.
CATSRDQVLPEAFF
TGTGCCACCAGCAGAGATCAGGTCTTACCTGAAGCTTTCTTT
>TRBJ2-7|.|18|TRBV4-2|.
CASSQFLSSQAFSYEQYF
TGTGCCAGCAGCCAATTTCTGTCTAGCCAGGCTTTCTCCTACGAGCAGTACTTC
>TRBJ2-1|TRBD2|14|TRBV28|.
CASSSGGGVNEQFF
TGTGCCAGCAGCAGCGGGGGTGGGGTCAATGAGCAGTTCTTC
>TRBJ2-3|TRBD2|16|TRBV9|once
CASSVNPSGRSDTQYF
TGTGCCAGCAGCGTAAACCCTAGCGGGAGGTCAGATACGCAGTATTTT
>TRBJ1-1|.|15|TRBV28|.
CASTLAGVRGTEAFF
TGTGCCAGCACCCTAGCTGGGGTGCGAGGAACTGAAGCTTTCTTT
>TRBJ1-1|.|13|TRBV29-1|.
CSLSGVMNTEAFF
TGCAGCCTTTCAGGGGTTATGAACACTGAAGCTTTCTTT
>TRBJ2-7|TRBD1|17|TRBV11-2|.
CASSARQGAISSYEQYF
TGTGCCAGCAGCGCACGACAGGGGGCAATCAGCTCCTACGAGCAGTACTTC
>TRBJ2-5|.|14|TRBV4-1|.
CASSRIAVRETQYF
TGCGCCAGCAGTCGGATAGCAGTCCGGGAGACCCAGTACTTC
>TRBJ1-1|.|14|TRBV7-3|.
CASSLEGVGTEAFF
TGTGCCAGCAGCTTAGAGGGCGTCGGAACTGAAGCTTTCTTT
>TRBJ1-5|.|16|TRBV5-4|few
CASSLGAPDSNQPQHF
TGTGCCAGCAGCTTGGGGGCGCCGGATAGCAATCAGCCCCAGCATTTT
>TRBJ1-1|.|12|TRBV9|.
CASSARTDEAFF
TGTGCCAGCAGCGCCCGGACAGATGAAGCTTTCTTT
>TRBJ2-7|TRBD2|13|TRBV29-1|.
CSVETSGTYEQYF
TGCAGCGTTGAAACTAGCGGAACCTACGAGCAGTACTTC
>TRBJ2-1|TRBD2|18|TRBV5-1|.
CASSPQVVAGGSYNEQFF
TGCGCCAGCAGCCCTCAGGTGGTAGCGGGAGGCTCCTACAATGAGCAGTTCTTC
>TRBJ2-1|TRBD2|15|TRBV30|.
CAWSTGLAGGFGQFF
TGTGCCTGGAGTACAGGACTAGCGGGAGGGTTCGGGCAGTTCTTC
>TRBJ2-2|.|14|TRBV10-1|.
CASSETGLPGELFF
TGCGCCAGCAGTGAGACAGGGCTCCCAGGGGAGCTGTTTTTT
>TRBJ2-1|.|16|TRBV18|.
CASSPPTSWGHNEQFF
TGTGCCAGCTCACCCCCGACTAGTTGGGGCCACAATGAGCAGTTCTTC
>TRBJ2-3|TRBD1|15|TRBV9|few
CASSILGQGADTQYF
TGTGCCAGCAGCATTTTAGGACAGGGGGCAGATACGCAGTATTTT
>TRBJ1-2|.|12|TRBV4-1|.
CASSPPGYGYTF
TGCGCCAGCAGCCCCCCCGGTTATGGCTACACCTTC
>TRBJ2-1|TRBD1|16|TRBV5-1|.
CASSLEGTGARNEQFF
TGCGCCAGCAGCTTGGAGGGGACAGGGGCCCGGAATGAGCAGTTCTTC
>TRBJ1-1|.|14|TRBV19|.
CASTSGGANTEAFF
TGTGCCAGTACCTCGGGAGGGGCGAACACTGAAGCTTTCTTT